This T cell receptor (beta chain) is from a study of patients and donors after allogeneic stem cell transplantation. There are many counts of this clonotype. TCRdb ran MiXCR on the RT-PCR reads and lists one entry per CDR3 protein. This sample has approximately 200,000 distinct CDR3 sequences; less than 15% occur once, and the top ten carry 11%. The J segment lost 3 bases and the V segment lost 5 bases, leaving 11 bases of the junction unmatched. This CDR3 contains 16 residues. Germline V gene lookup returns CDR1 MNHEY and CDR2 SVGEGT. This chain joins TRBV6-2 or TRBV6-3 and TRBJ2-5, with 8 bases aligning to TRBD1. The sequenced sample consisted of blood, either unsorted or a sorted T cell fraction (not recorded which). This sequence originates from a human donor who was either an allogeneic HSCT recipient or a stem cell or donor lymphocyte infusion donor (not recorded which). It is not recorded whose cells these are; they may come from a transplant donor. The CDR3 protein is CASSGIPGQDKETQYF. CDR3 nucleotides: TGTGCCAGCAGTGGAATACCGGGACAGGACAAAGAGACCCAGTACTTC.